Listed below are T cell receptor beta chains from one sample, sequenced in a study of shared clonotypes between healthy human individuals. The data were produced by immunoSEQ multiplex PCR, yet TCRdb's version contains in-frame clones alone and is incomplete. In the table there are about 1 million clones, 65% to 75% of which are singletons. Material for sequencing was memory CD4+ T cells sorted from blood. Receptors originate from a man between 18 and 35 years old in good health. Each CDR3 is given with its conserved first and last residue. Each record gives: clone size, V gene, D gene, CDR3 length, J gene, CDR3 DNA, CDR3 protein. The D gene is left open where the match is weak. Some rows mark clone size as missing; the rest say once, few, many or name a class of expanded clone.

NA,TRBV7-8,NA,16,TRBJ2-2,TGTGCCAGCAGCCCGGGGGCGCATCTAAACGCCGGGGAGCTGTTTTTT,CASSPGAHLNAGELFF
once,TRBV30,NA,12,TRBJ1-1,TGTGCCTGCCGAACAGGGAGAACTGAAGCTTTCTTT,CACRTGRTEAFF
NA,TRBV6-5,TRBD1,15,TRBJ1-2,TGTGCCAGCAGTTACCAATACAGGGGGAACTATGGCTACACCTTC,CASSYQYRGNYGYTF
NA,TRBV2,TRBD1,12,TRBJ1-2,TGTGCCAGCACTCAGGGGGCGGGAGGCTACACCTTC,CASTQGAGGYTF
NA,TRBV4-1,TRBD2,18,TRBJ2-2,TGCGCCAGCAGCGGAATGGGGACTAAGAATACGAACACCGGGGAGCTGTTTTTT,CASSGMGTKNTNTGELFF
NA,TRBV5-8,NA,13,TRBJ2-5,TGTGCCAGCAGCTTGGGATGGGGAGAGACCCAGTACTTC,CASSLGWGETQYF
few,TRBV19,TRBD2,16,TRBJ2-3,TGTGCCAGTAGTGTGGCTAGCGGGAGGATCACAGATACGCAGTATTTT,CASSVASGRITDTQYF
NA,TRBV19,TRBD1,17,TRBJ1-1,TGTGCCAGTAGTCCTGGTGACAGGGGAGGGCTGAACACTGAAGCTTTCTTT,CASSPGDRGGLNTEAFF
few,TRBV5-6,NA,17,TRBJ1-3,TGTGCCAGCAGCTTCGCCCGGACGGGGTACTCTGGAAACACCATATATTTT,CASSFARTGYSGNTIYF
NA,TRBV18,TRBD1,15,TRBJ1-4,TGTGCCAGCTCATCATCACAGGGGACTAATGAAAAACTGTTTTTT,CASSSSQGTNEKLFF
few,TRBV4-3,NA,15,TRBJ2-3,TGCGCCAGCAGCCAACAATTAGCGGCCACAGATACGCAGTATTTT,CASSQQLAATDTQYF
NA,TRBV5-1,TRBD2,16,TRBJ2-2,TGCGCCAGCAGCGCCGCGAGGGCGGGAGGGACCGGGGAGCTGTTTTTT,CASSAARAGGTGELFF
NA,TRBV5-1,TRBD1,17,TRBJ2-6,TGCGCCAGCAGCGGTGAGGGGGCGAGCTCTGGGGCCAACGTCCTGACTTTC,CASSGEGASSGANVLTF
NA,TRBV5-1,TRBD2,15,TRBJ2-7,TGCGCCAGCAGCTTGTCGACTAGCGGGATAAGTGAGCAGTACTTC,CASSLSTSGISEQYF
many,TRBV9,NA,15,TRBJ2-3,TGTGCCAGCAGCGTAGGCGGGGTACGCACAGATACGCAGTATTTT,CASSVGGVRTDTQYF
NA,TRBV7-9,NA,12,TRBJ2-3,TGTGCCAGCAGCTATAATACAGGGACGCAGTATTTT,CASSYNTGTQYF
once,TRBV7-9,TRBD2,17,TRBJ2-1,TGTGCCAGCAGCTTAGGTCTTAGGTTCGAGCGGGATGATGAGCAGTTCTTC,CASSLGLRFERDDEQFF
NA,TRBV7-6,NA,13,TRBJ2-2,TGTGCCAGCATCCGAGAAGTTGTCGGGGAGCTGTTTTTT,CASIREVVGELFF
NA,TRBV6-5,NA,15,TRBJ2-2,TGTGCCAGCAGGCCTGGACGCGTAGCGGCCGGGGAGCTGTTTTTT,CASRPGRVAAGELFF
NA,TRBV13,TRBD2,16,TRBJ2-7,TGTGCCAGCAGCTCGAGACTAGCGGGAAGCTCCTACGAGCAGTACTTC,CASSSRLAGSSYEQYF
NA,TRBV7-2,NA,12,TRBJ2-5,TGTGCCAGCAGCCGAGGGGTAGAGACCCAGTACTTC,CASSRGVETQYF
NA,TRBV19,NA,15,TRBJ2-3,TGTGCCAGTAGTATAGTAGGCCCGCGCACAGATACGCAGTATTTT,CASSIVGPRTDTQYF
NA,TRBV19,NA,12,TRBJ2-1,TGTGCCAGTAGTAAGGATGTGCATGAGCAGTTCTTC,CASSKDVHEQFF
NA,TRBV7-8,NA,14,TRBJ1-1,TGTGCCAGCAGCCGTACGGACAGTCGCACTGAAGCTTTCTTT,CASSRTDSRTEAFF
NA,TRBV11-2,NA,12,TRBJ2-7,TGTGCCAGCAGCACGGGGTCCTTTGAGCAGTACTTC,CASSTGSFEQYF
NA,TRBV18,NA,14,TRBJ2-7,TGTGCCAGCTCACCAGGGGCACCCTCCTACGAGCAGTACTTC,CASSPGAPSYEQYF
NA,TRBV25-1,NA,16,TRBJ2-4,TGTGCCAGCACCATACCGGGGCCTCTAGCCAAAAACATTCAGTACTTC,CASTIPGPLAKNIQYF
NA,TRBV4-3,NA,15,TRBJ1-1,TGCGCCAGCAGCTTGGATCAGGGTAGGAACACTGAAGCTTTCTTT,CASSLDQGRNTEAFF
NA,TRBV27,TRBD1,13,TRBJ2-5,TGTGCCAGCAGCGGACAGGCCCAAGAGACCCAGTACTTC,CASSGQAQETQYF
NA,TRBV29-1,NA,13,TRBJ2-1,TGCAGCGTGCTTGGAACAGGGAACAATGAGCAGTTCTTC,CSVLGTGNNEQFF
NA,TRBV2,NA,12,TRBJ1-1,TGTGCCAGCAGTAGAGAAGTAACTGAAGCTTTCTTT,CASSREVTEAFF
many,TRBV27,NA,15,TRBJ2-2,TGTGCCAGCAGGAGGGGATCTAGTATGGCCGGGGAGCTGTTTTTT,CASRRGSSMAGELFF
NA,TRBV2,TRBD1,14,TRBJ2-1,TGTGCCAGCACCAAGGGACAGGTATACAATGAGCAGTTCTTC,CASTKGQVYNEQFF
few,TRBV28,NA,14,TRBJ1-4,TGTGCCAGCAGTCGAGCGGAGACCCGTGAAAAACTGTTTTTT,CASSRAETREKLFF
NA,TRBV11-2,TRBD2,16,TRBJ2-1,TGTGCCAGCAGCAGACTAGCGGGAGTAAACCACAATGAGCAGTTCTTC,CASSRLAGVNHNEQFF
NA,TRBV11-2,NA,16,TRBJ2-7,TGTGCCAGCAGCCCTCGGGGAGGGGGTACCTCCTACGAGCAGTACTTC,CASSPRGGGTSYEQYF
NA,TRBV28,NA,14,TRBJ1-2,TGTGCCAGCAGTTTGGGTCGGGGGAGATATGGCTACACCTTC,CASSLGRGRYGYTF
few,TRBV6-5,NA,12,TRBJ2-7,TGTGCCAGCAGTTCGACCGCCTACGAGCAGTACTTC,CASSSTAYEQYF
NA,TRBV30,NA,14,TRBJ1-1,TGTGCCTGGACTGAGGGCCATTTGAGTTCTTTGGCTTTCTTT,CAWTEGHLSSLAFF
NA,TRBV25-1,NA,13,TRBJ1-4,TGTGCCAGCAGGGACCCTTTGTTAGAAAAACTGTTTTTT,CASRDPLLEKLFF
NA,TRBV7-9,TRBD1,15,TRBJ2-5,TGTGCCAGCAGCTCAGGGGACAGGCTCCAAGAGACCCAGTACTTC,CASSSGDRLQETQYF